Each of the 23 T cell receptor beta chains below was sequenced from the same sample in a study of human T cells and chemical hapten exposure. Stated time point: patch test 2, 6 weeks after DPC sensitization. Regarding treatment: therapeutic diphenylcyclopropenone sensitization with weekly scalp DPC. TCRdb re-derived calls from the RACE reads in MiXCR, one entry per CDR3 protein. The sample carries 110,000 to 150,000 distinct CDR3 sequences, 10% to 15% recorded once. This sample comprised whole blood, obtained in connection with sensitization to the hapten diphenylcyclopropenone (DPC). These receptors all stem from a woman aged 45 to 65 with alopecia areata. Some clones in this sample may be carry-over from other donors' samples.

In this sample, this clonotype turned up many times. The V gene is TRBV10-3, the J gene TRBJ2-7; D not resolved. This CDR3 comprises 12 residues. Germline loops: CDR1 ENHRY, CDR2 SYGVKD. Trimming shortened V by 2 bases and J by 2 bases, and 4 bases separated the two germline ends. CDR3 sequence: CAISEGTYEQYF. In nucleotides, the CDR3 is TGTGCCATCAGTGAGGGCACCTACGAGCAGTACTTC.

This clonotype was observed a few times. This chain uses TRBV7-8 with TRBJ1-1; possible D gene TRBD1, 5 bases. The length of the CDR3 is 16 residues. Per the germline V gene, CDR1 is SGHVS and CDR2 is FQNEAQ. V dropped 6 bases and J dropped 0 bases, with 17 bases sitting between them. The CDR3, as DNA: TGTGCCAGCAGTCCCTTAAACGGGGGTATGAACACTGAAGCTTTCTTT. Amino acid sequence: CASSPLNGGMNTEAFF.

As DNA, the CDR3 is TGTGCCAGCAGCCAAGGCACCGGGGAGCTGTTTTTT. Amino acids: CASSQGTGELFF. This chain uses TRBV4-2 with TRBJ2-2; D not certain. The germline V gene has CDR1 LGHNA and CDR2 YNFKEQ. V lost 1 base to trimming and J lost 4 bases, with 1 base between them. This CDR3 is built from 12 residues.

The chain couples TRBV7-2 to TRBJ2-7; D possibly uses TRBD1 or TRBD2 (5 bases each). Germline CDR1 is SGHTA and CDR2 is FQGNSA. The germline V and J ends were trimmed by 5 bases and 2 bases, with 13 bases remaining between them. The CDR3 is 14 residues long. The CDR3 DNA is TGTGCCAGCAGCAGCACCCGGGGACCCTACGAGCAGTACTTC. Translated, it gives CASSSTRGPYEQYF.

CDR3 sequence reads: CATRGTRGADTQYF. Here the CDR3 DNA reads TGTGCCACCCGTGGGACTAGGGGGGCAGATACGCAGTATTTT. V is TRBV6-5 and J is TRBJ2-3, with 8 positions matching TRBD2. Per the germline V gene, CDR1 is MNHEY and CDR2 is SVGAGI. Trimming cost V 10 bases and J 4 bases; bases outside gene matches: 10. CDR3 length: 14 residues.

This clonotype was recorded at least ten times. The gene calls are TRBV5-1 and TRBJ2-5, with TRBD2 identical over 10 bases. The length of the CDR3 is 13 residues. V shed 6 bases, J shed 5 bases, and the junction held 4 bases outside the gene matches. The germline gives CDR1 SGHRS, CDR2 YFSETQ. CDR3 bases: TGCGCCAGCATGCCTAGCGGGAGTGAGACCCAGTACTTC. Amino acid sequence: CASMPSGSETQYF.

The V gene is TRBV3-1, the J gene TRBJ2-3, with 12 positions matching TRBD2. Germline CDR1 is LGHDT and CDR2 is YNNKEL (reference sequence). The J segment lost 1 base and the V segment lost 1 base, leaving 6 bases of the junction unmatched. This CDR3 is 18 amino acids long. The CDR3 loop is CASSQASGRARGTDTQYF. The CDR3 region has the DNA TGTGCCAGCAGCCAAGCTAGCGGGAGGGCCAGGGGCACAGATACGCAGTATTTT.

The chain has TRBV13 and TRBJ2-7; 10 positions match TRBD2. V lost 2 bases and J lost 3; bases outside the gene matches: 1. The CDR3 has 14 residues. Germline CDR1 is PRHDT and CDR2 is FYEKMQ (reference sequence). The CDR3 sequence: CASSLLAGVYEQYF. The CDR3 coding sequence is TGTGCCAGCAGCTTACTAGCGGGAGTCTACGAGCAGTACTTC.

The chain links TRBV29-1 to TRBJ1-1; 8 bases map to TRBD1. Germline trimming cut 7 bases from V and 0 bases from J; bases unmatched to any gene: 16. The CDR3 extends over 17 amino acids. Looked up from germline, CDR1 is SQVTM and CDR2 is ANQGSEA. The CDR3 loop is CSAKQGVGMIVNTEAFF. CDR3 DNA: TGCAGCGCCAAACAGGGGGTGGGGATGATAGTGAACACTGAAGCTTTCTTT.

The chain joins TRBV21-1 to TRBJ2-7. TRBV21-1 is designated a pseudogene. The CDR3 consists of 17 residues. CDR3 bases: TGTGCCAGCAGCAAAGAGATCGGACGACACTCACCCGACGAGCAGTACTTC. It translates to CASSKEIGRHSPDEQYF.

The chain has TRBV9 and TRBJ2-1, with TRBD2 as a possible D gene (5 bases). Per the germline V gene, CDR1 is SGDLS and CDR2 is YYNGEE. V shed 2 bases and J shed 7 bases, with 13 bases lying between them. This CDR3 has 14 amino acids. CDR3 coding DNA: TGTGCCAGCAGCGTTACCTACGGAGGAAATGAGCAGTTCTTC. This codes for CASSVTYGGNEQFF.

This clonotype was picked up many times. The J gene is TRBJ2-5, the V gene TRBV25-1; 9 nucleotides align to TRBD2. The CDR3 runs 15 residues. Trimming removed 6 bases from V and 1 base from J; junction bases left unmatched: 6. CDR1 is MGHDK and CDR2 is SYGVNS in the germline V gene. The CDR3 sequence is CASSISGRSQETQYF. DNA for the CDR3: TGTGCCAGCAGCATTAGCGGGAGAAGCCAAGAGACCCAGTACTTC.

This clonotype was recorded at least ten times. V usage is TRBV5-1 and J usage is TRBJ2-2, with a weak D call TRBD1 (5 bases). The CDR3 has 16 amino acids. Per the germline V gene, CDR1 is SGHRS and CDR2 is YFSETQ. Trimming pared 0 bases from V and 2 bases from J, leaving 11 bases between. The CDR3 DNA reads as TGCGCCAGCAGCTTGGGGGTGACAGCTAACACCGGGGAGCTGTTTTTT. Protein sequence: CASSLGVTANTGELFF.

This clonotype was observed a handful of times. The chain joins TRBV18 to TRBJ2-1; D uncertain. The CDR3 consists of 12 residues. Germline CDR1 KGHSH, CDR2 LQKENI. Between the trimmed V and J ends, which lost 3 bases and 5 bases, there was a span of 5 bases. CDR3 region: CASSPSDNEQFF. CDR3 DNA sequence: TGTGCCAGCTCACCGTCAGACAATGAGCAGTTCTTC.

This chain connects TRBV12-3 or TRBV12-4 to TRBJ2-3, with D perhaps TRBD1 (6 bases). This CDR3 has 12 amino acids. V lost 6 bases, J lost 4 bases, and 8 bases lay in between. The CDR3 region is CASRDSADTQYF. CDR3 in DNA: TGTGCCAGCAGGGACAGTGCAGATACGCAGTATTTT.

This clonotype has only a few counts. The chain recombines TRBV12-3 or TRBV12-4 with TRBJ1-1; D not resolved. Trimming took 5 bases from V and 2 from J, leaving 18 bases between them. The length of the CDR3 is 16 residues. CDR3 amino acids: CASSPWTAPGNTEAFF. Here the CDR3 DNA reads TGTGCCAGCAGTCCCTGGACGGCTCCTGGAAACACTGAAGCTTTCTTT.

A note on this clonotype: This may stem from a read error, because a much larger clone lies one nucleotide away. This chain joins TRBV2 and TRBJ2-5, with D hard to call. Per the germline V gene, CDR1 is SNHLY and CDR2 is FYNNEI. The CDR3 loop spans 12 amino acids. Trimming took 10 bases from V and 9 from J, leaving 18 bases between them. CDR3 DNA: TGTGCCACACTCTGGCAGGTTGAGCCCCAGTACTTC. It is translated as CATLWQVEPQYF. The variable domain in full, completed from reference TRBV2 and TRBJ2-5, reads EPEVTQTPSHQVTQMGQEVILRCVPISNHLYFYWYRQILGQKVEFLVSFYNNEISEKSEIFDDQFSVERPDGSNFTLKIRSTKLEDSAMYFCATLWQVEPQYFGPGTRLLVL.

On this clonotype: The conserved phenylalanine or tryptophan is not found at the CDR3 terminus, so this likely reflects a read error. The V call is TRBV29-1, the J call TRBJ2-7; 7 bases agree with TRBD1. Trimming removed 7 bases from V and 1 base from J; junction bases left unmatched: 4. Per the germline V gene, CDR1 is SQVTM and CDR2 is ANQGSEA. CDR3 length: 12 amino acids. CDR3 in amino acids: CSALQGSYEQYI. CDR3 nucleotide sequence: TGCAGCGCGCTACAGGGGTCCTACGAGCAGTACATC.

The V gene is TRBV9, the J gene TRBJ2-7; 10 nucleotides line up with TRBD1. The CDR3 runs 16 residues. The germline gives CDR1 SGDLS, CDR2 YYNGEE. Germline trimming cut 3 bases from V and 0 bases from J; bases unmatched to any gene: 6. CDR3 sequence (DNA): TGTGCCAGCAGCGAACGGACAGGGGGTGTCTCCTACGAGCAGTACTTC. Translating it yields CASSERTGGVSYEQYF. Supplemented by reference TRBV9 and TRBJ2-7, the full variable domain reads DSGVTQTPKHLITATGQRVTLRCSPRSGDLSVYWYQQSLDQGLQFLIQYYNGEERAKGNILERFSAQQFPDLHSELNLSSLELGDSALYFCASSERTGGVSYEQYFGPGTRLTVT.

Comment on this clonotype: The conserved phenylalanine or tryptophan normally closing the CDR3 is absent here, so this likely arose from a read error. This rearrangement joins TRBV11-1 to TRBJ1-1; possibly TRBD1 for D (5 bases). In germline, CDR1 is SGHAT, CDR2 FQDESV (reference sequence). V was pared by 5 bases and J by 6 bases, with 16 bases between. This CDR3 spans 14 amino acids. CDR3 protein: CASSLRQWGPEAFL. The CDR3 DNA follows: TGTGCCAGCAGCCTCCGACAGTGGGGACCTGAAGCTTTCCTT.

This clonotype was seen a few times. The J gene is TRBJ2-7, the V gene TRBV19; D is unresolved. Looked up from germline, CDR1 is LNHDA and CDR2 is SQIVND (reference sequence). V lost 7 bases, J lost 5 bases, and 9 bases lay in between. The CDR3 extends over 11 amino acids. CDR3 protein: CASTESDEQYF. The CDR3 DNA reads TGTGCCAGTACCGAGAGCGACGAGCAGTACTTC.

This clonotype was counted a few times. The chain links TRBV6-1 to TRBJ2-3; 8 positions agree with TRBD1. V dropped 3 bases and J dropped 3; count of bases not matched to a gene: 5. The length of the CDR3 is 15 residues. Germline lookup yields CDR1 MNHNS and CDR2 SASEGT. The CDR3 DNA sequence: TGTGCCAGCAGTGACCCCCGACAGGGGACAGATACGCAGTATTTT. It is translated as CASSDPRQGTDTQYF.

The table lists this clonotype with many counts. The gene calls are TRBV28 and TRBJ1-6; possible D gene TRBD1, 6 bases. Trimming took off 5 bases at V and 10 bases at J, with 21 bases between the two ends. The length of the CDR3 is 16 residues. Germline assignment: CDR1 MDHEN and CDR2 SYDVKM. CDR3 in DNA: TGTGCCAGCAGTCCCCGAACAGGGTCCCGGGGATCACCCCTCCACTTT. This encodes CASSPRTGSRGSPLHF.